This T cell receptor beta chain was recorded in a study of blood T cell repertoires in COVID-19 (TCRdb year 2020). The study in broad terms: Recovered participants in ImmuneRACE Cohort 3 were defined as having two consecutive negative NP/OP PCR tests, clearance from a healthcare professional, or resolution of symptoms. Samples from collaborators originated in the United States, Italy and Spain and spanned both the acute and convalescent phases of COVID-19. The prospective study material was composed of cDNA or gDNA derived from T cells, B-cell-depleted T cells, or PBMCs. Subjects who had been exposed to COVID-19, were actively infected with it, or had recovered from it provided the deeply sampled blood TCRbeta repertoires that made up the dataset. The repertoires were released in a freely available public database intended as a resource for research on the immune response to SARS-CoV-2. Samples were obtained from the ongoing ImmuneRACE study (first 160 participants) and from roughly 1,300 subjects provided by 6 global collaborators. Nearly every sample came with metadata listing a de-identified subject ID, COVID-19 status, age in years and sex. Where HLA class I and class II types were available, the types were taken from metadata supplied by the sample provider, not from assay-based typing.

In the prospective study, participants were about 18 to 100 years old, resided in 24 geographic areas of the United States, and were enrolled through a virtual design. To assign participants to cohorts, the prospective study relied on clinical history that participants themselves reported in a screening survey and a study questionnaire. Each participant in the prospective study had whole blood, serum and a nasopharyngeal or oropharyngeal swab collected by mobile phlebotomists. Over an approximately 2-month period, participants in the prospective study had the option of providing additional blood draws and questionnaires. Before DNA extraction, blood samples from the prospective study were shipped at room temperature or frozen. TCRbeta CDR3 regions were amplified from genomic DNA by means of the immunoSEQ Assay, a bias-controlled multiplex PCR. Per the authors' processing: Within the assay, amplification of reference gene primers was used to estimate how many nucleated cells each sample contained. To quantify the absolute abundance of each unique TCRbeta CDR3 rearrangement, sequence reads were collapsed and filtered. For each sample, productive Simpson clonality was calculated by taking the square root of Simpson's diversity index across productive rearrangements. TCRdb mirrors the immuneACCESS table, restricted to in-frame sequences. Some clones are absent from its copies; in checked studies, under half trace to an unresolved V gene, and the reason for the others is unknown. V and J calls and clone size are given by that table; D and trimming were obtained from the DNA. Recorded for this sample are roughly 200,000 clones; 70% to 90% of them occurred a single time. 3.1% of the sample rests with the top ten.

On this clone: The antigen it recognizes is unknown. It has no much larger one-base neighbor in the sample; base qualities were not kept.

Findings and caveats that apply to the study as a whole: The quantity of clinical and demographic metadata differed by source and by participant and was supplied without curation.

Sequencing was done on a sample of PBMCs or T cells enriched from blood (not recorded which). This clonotype was sampled from a woman aged 45-60 years in a cohort exposed to, infected with or recovered from COVID-19 (not recorded which).

The CDR3 region has the sequence CASSLVQLGSQYF. Here is the DNA: TGTGCCAGCAGCTTAGTACAGCTTGGGAGCCAGTACTTC. This receptor chain uses TRBV7-3 and TRBJ2-5; the D gene is perhaps TRBD2, on 5 matching bases. The CDR3 covers 13 residues, taking in both the cysteine and the phenylalanine. This entry keeps only the CDR3 DNA: 39 bases, framed from base 1. V is cut by 2 bases and J by 10 bases, and the space between the germline ends is 14 bases. Via the germline V gene, CDR1 is SGHTA and CDR2 FQGTGA.